The 2 T cell receptor beta chains presented below share a single source sample, sequenced in a study of shared clonotypes between healthy human individuals. The table came from immunoSEQ multiplex PCR; TCRdb's copy has only in-frame clones and leaves some out. The data hold about 600,000 clones, with roughly 98% observed a single time. Naivety among CD8 cells was defined by CD45RO negativity and positive CCR7 selection, thereby excluding terminally differentiated effector memory CD45RA+ cells. What was sequenced was naive CD8+ T cells sorted from blood. The receptors originated from a man aged 30-40 years in good health.

This rearrangement joins TRBV29-1 to TRBJ2-1, with TRBD1 matching 7 bases. This CDR3 spans 14 amino acids. Germline lookup yields CDR1 SQVTM and CDR2 ANQGSEA. The trim removed 6 bases at V and 0 bases at J, leaving 5 bases unmatched. This chain's CDR3 is CSVEGAGSYNEQFF. The CDR3 nucleotides are TGCAGCGTCGAGGGGGCCGGCTCCTACAATGAGCAGTTCTTC.

Written as DNA, the CDR3 is TGTGCCAGCAGCTTATTGGGGGGGACTAGTACAGATACGCAGTATTTT. This sequence encodes CASSLLGGTSTDTQYF. The genes are TRBV7-6 and TRBJ2-3; 8 bases are a match to TRBD2. There are 16 residues in the CDR3. Looked up from germline, CDR1 is SGHVS and CDR2 is FNYEAQ. V shed 2 bases, J shed 3 bases, and the junction held 7 bases outside the gene matches.